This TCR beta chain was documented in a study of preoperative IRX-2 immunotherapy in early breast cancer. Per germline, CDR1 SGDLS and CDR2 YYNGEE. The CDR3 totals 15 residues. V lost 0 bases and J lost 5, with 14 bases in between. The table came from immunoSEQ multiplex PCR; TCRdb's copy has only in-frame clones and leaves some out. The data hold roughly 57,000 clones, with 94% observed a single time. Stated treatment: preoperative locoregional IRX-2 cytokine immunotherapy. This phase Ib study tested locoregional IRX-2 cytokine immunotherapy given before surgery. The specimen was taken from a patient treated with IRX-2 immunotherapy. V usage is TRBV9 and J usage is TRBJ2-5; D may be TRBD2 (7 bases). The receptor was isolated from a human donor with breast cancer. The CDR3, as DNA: TGTGCCAGCAGCGTAGCGGGGGGCGTCCGGGAGACCCAGTACTTC. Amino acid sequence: CASSVAGGVRETQYF.